In its sample, the clone carrying this T cell receptor (beta chain) was seen a few times. Treatment defined: around 19 received Ad26.COV2.S at low or high dose, single or two shots; five or six received placebo; per-sample allocation not given. At day 63 after the first vaccine or placebo injection, samples were drawn. Trimming left V 7 bases short and J 1 base short, with 13 bases between. The CDR3 totals 13 residues. The germline V gene encodes CDR1 SQVTM and CDR2 ANQGSEA. TCRdb's copy holds only in-frame clones and misses some; the assay was immunoSEQ multiplex PCR. The sample carries some 500,000 clones, about 91% recorded once. The data were obtained in a study of Ad26.COV2.S vaccination and SARS-CoV-2 variants. Background on the study: The Ad26.COV2.S arm of the COV1001 trial was where the donor was placed.

The sample consisted of peripheral blood, taken in a trial of Ad26.COV2.S vaccine versus placebo. The chain joins TRBV29-1 to TRBJ1-1, with D possibly being TRBD1 (6 bases). This receptor was taken from a person between 18 and 59 years old who received the Ad26.COV2.S COVID-19 vaccine or a placebo. CDR3 sequence: CSGNRDQNTEAFF. The CDR3 DNA reads as TGCAGCGGCAACAGGGATCAGAACACTGAAGCTTTCTTT.